This T cell receptor beta chain emerged from a study of Tregs in tolerant kidney transplant recipients. Study results and limitations: Changing PCR primers prevented nucleotide comparison between some patients' samples. The small number of patients limits these findings pending further validation. Activated donor B cell expansion appeared to reveal the most relevant donor-specific TCRbeta repertoire.

Some clones are missing from TCRdb's copy, which holds only in-frame ones; the method was immunoSEQ multiplex PCR. In the table there are roughly 20,000 clones, over 75% of which are singletons. Related graft donors supplied nonmyeloablative bone marrow transplants, and mixed chimerism was transient. Unstimulated regulatory T cells (CD4+CD25+CD127-), CD4+CD25- non-regulatory cells, CD4 and CD8 cells were FACS-sorted from thawed PBMCs. This clone occurred once. Antigen specificity is unknown. This receptor was identified in a human patient who received a combined kidney and bone marrow transplant. The T cells may partly be graft donor cells. Sequencing was performed on CD8+ T cells from blood (PBMCs), taken 6 months after the transplant.

DNA for the CDR3: TGCGCCAGCAGCCAAGGAGTGGGGTGGACTCCGCGGGATCAGCCCCAGCATTTT. Translating it yields CASSQGVGWTPRDQPQHF. J is TRBJ1-5 and V is TRBV4-3; D remains ambiguous. V was pared by 1 base and J by 5 bases, with 21 bases between. The CDR3 length is 18 residues. Germline V CDR1 and CDR2: LGHNA, YSLEER.